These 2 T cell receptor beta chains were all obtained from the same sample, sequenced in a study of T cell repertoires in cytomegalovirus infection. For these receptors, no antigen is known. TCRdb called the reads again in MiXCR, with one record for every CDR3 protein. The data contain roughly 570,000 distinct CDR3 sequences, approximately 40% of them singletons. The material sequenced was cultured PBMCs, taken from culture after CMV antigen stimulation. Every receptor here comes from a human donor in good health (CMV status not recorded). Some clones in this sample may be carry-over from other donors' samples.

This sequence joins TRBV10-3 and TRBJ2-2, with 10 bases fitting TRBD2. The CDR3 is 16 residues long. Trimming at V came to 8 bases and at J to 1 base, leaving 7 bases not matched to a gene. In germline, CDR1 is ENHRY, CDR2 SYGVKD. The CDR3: CAIGEGLALNTGELFF. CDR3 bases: TGTGCCATCGGAGAGGGACTAGCGTTGAACACCGGGGAGCTGTTTTTT.

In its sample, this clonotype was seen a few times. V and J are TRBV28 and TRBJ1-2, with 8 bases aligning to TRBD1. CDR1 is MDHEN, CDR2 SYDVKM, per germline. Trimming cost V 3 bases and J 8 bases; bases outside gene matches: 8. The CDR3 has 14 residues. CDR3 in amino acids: CASSFPGGGLGYTF. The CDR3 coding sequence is TGTGCCAGCAGTTTCCCAGGGGGCGGATTAGGCTACACCTTC.